This entry lists 27 T cell receptor beta chains sequenced from one sample in a study of CD8 T cells in ankylosing spondylitis. TCRdb re-analysed the 5' RACE reads in MiXCR, keeping a single row per CDR3 protein. Among around 340,000 distinct CDR3 sequences listed, roughly 14% were seen once. The sample taken for sequencing was blood, either unsorted or a sorted T cell fraction (not recorded which). The source of these receptors is a male donor with ankylosing spondylitis or in good health (not recorded which).

This clonotype has a count of ten or more. The chain recombines TRBV10-3 with TRBJ2-1; 11 nucleotides align to TRBD2. CDR3 length equals 14 residues. Per the germline V gene, CDR1 is ENHRY and CDR2 is SYGVKD. Trimming at V came to 5 bases and at J to 6 bases, leaving 3 bases not matched to a gene. The CDR3 loop is CAISLAGGLNEQFF. The CDR3 nucleotides read TGTGCCATCAGTCTAGCGGGGGGACTCAATGAGCAGTTCTTC.

The chain carries TRBV20-1 and TRBJ2-5, with D possibly TRBD2 on 5 matching bases. The CDR3 is made up of 13 amino acids. Trimming took 3 bases from V and 2 from J, leaving 10 bases between them. The germline V gene has CDR1 DFQATT and CDR2 SNEGSKA (reference sequence). The CDR3 DNA follows: TGCAGTGCTAGCCCTAGCTTTCAAGAGACCCAGTACTTC. Amino acid sequence: CSASPSFQETQYF.

The chain joins TRBV5-5 to TRBJ1-6; the match to TRBD1 covers 8 bases. The V gene's germline CDR1 is SGHKS and CDR2 YYEKEE (reference sequence). This CDR3 region has 14 residues. V lost 3 bases and J lost 11; bases outside the gene matches: 7. The CDR3 reads CASSYWDRSTPLHF. DNA of the CDR3: TGTGCCAGCAGCTACTGGGACAGGTCCACACCCCTCCACTTT. Full variable domain (missing parts from reference TRBV5-5 and TRBJ1-6): DAGVTQSPTHLIKTRGQQVTLRCSPISGHKSVSWYQQVLGQGPQFIFQYYEKEERGRGNFPDRFSARQFPNYSSELNVNALLLGDSALYLCASSYWDRSTPLHFGNGTRLTVT.

In its sample, this clonotype was seen a few times. The rearrangement links TRBV27 to TRBJ2-3, with D unresolved. The CDR3 length is 13 residues. With 7 bases removed from V and 2 bases from J, the gap between germline ends came to 10 bases. Germline V gives CDR1 MNHEY, CDR2 SMNVEV (reference sequence). CDR3 sequence reads: CASTTRYTDTQYF. CDR3 bases: TGTGCCAGCACCACACGGTACACAGATACGCAGTATTTT.

The chain links TRBV29-1 to TRBJ2-6; D may be TRBD2 (5 bases). The length of the CDR3 is 13 residues. Trimming took off 3 bases at V and 2 bases at J, with 5 bases between the two ends. CDR1 is SQVTM and CDR2 is ANQGSEA in the germline V gene. In DNA form, the CDR3 reads TGCAGCGTTGAGAGGGCTGGGGCCAACGTCCTGACTTTC. The encoded protein is CSVERAGANVLTF.

The gene calls are TRBV12-3 or TRBV12-4 and TRBJ1-3; the D is unclear. V lost 5 bases and J 0 bases, leaving 11 bases between the germline ends. The CDR3 length is 15 residues. The CDR3 spells CASSVRLTSGNTIYF. The CDR3, as DNA: TGTGCCAGCAGTGTCAGGTTAACCTCTGGAAACACCATATATTTT.

Comment on this clonotype: A much more abundant neighbour one base away suggests this may be a read error. This sequence joins TRBV29-1 and TRBJ2-5, with D perhaps being TRBD1 or TRBD2 (5 bases each). CDR3 length: 13 residues. Looked up from germline, CDR1 is SQVTM and CDR2 is ANQGSEA. DNA for the CDR3: TGCTGCGTTCCAGGTACTGGGGGAGAGACCCAGTACTTC. This encodes CCVPGTGGETQYF.

The V gene is TRBV3-1, the J gene TRBJ2-2; D is unresolved. This CDR3 region has 16 residues. V was clipped by 1 base and J by 7 bases, with 16 bases between them. In germline, CDR1 is LGHDT, CDR2 YNNKEL (reference sequence). CDR3 sequence (DNA): TGTGCCAGCAGCCAAGGGGTCATGGGTTTTTACGGGGAGCTGTTTTTT. Translating it yields CASSQGVMGFYGELFF. Using reference TRBV3-1 and TRBJ2-2 for the parts outside the CDR3, the full variable domain is DTAVSQTPKYLVTQMGNDKSIKCEQNLGHDTMYWYKQDSKKFLKIMFSYNNKELIINETVPNRFSPKSPDKAHLNLHINSLELGDSAVYFCASSQGVMGFYGELFFGEGSRLTVL.

This clonotype has a handful of counts. This sequence joins TRBV19 and TRBJ2-2, with D perhaps matching TRBD2 (6 bases). Trimming shortened V by 5 bases and J by 7 bases, and 17 bases separated the two germline ends. Germline CDR1 and CDR2: LNHDA and SQIVND (reference sequence). CDR3 length: 15 amino acids. The CDR3 DNA follows: TGTGCCAGTAGTGTTAGCGGAGGGGAGATCGGGGAGCTGTTTTTT. This gives the protein CASSVSGGEIGELFF.

V and J are TRBV4-1 and TRBJ2-2, with D tentatively TRBD1 (6 bases). CDR3 length: 15 amino acids. Germline CDR1 MGHRA, CDR2 YSYEKL. V lost 1 base, J lost 9 bases, and 15 bases lay in between. The CDR3 reads CASSQVQGKSRELFF. CDR3 nucleotide sequence: TGCGCCAGCAGCCAAGTGCAGGGGAAAAGCCGGGAGCTGTTTTTT.

The chain couples TRBV10-3 to TRBJ2-1, with TRBD2 matching over 15 bases. Germline V gene sequence: CDR1 ENHRY, CDR2 SYGVKD. With V trimmed by 6 bases and J by 6 bases, 6 bases remained unmatched. The CDR3 sequence is 16 residues long. CDR3 nucleotide sequence: TGTGCCATCAGCTCCCAGGGACTAGCGGGGGGCAATGAGCAGTTCTTC. The encoded protein is CAISSQGLAGGNEQFF.

This chain links TRBV27 with TRBJ1-2; 9 bases agree with TRBD1. This CDR3 is 15 amino acids long. CDR1 is MNHEY, CDR2 SMNVEV, per germline (reference sequence). Trimming at V came to 4 bases and at J to 8 bases, leaving 11 bases not matched to a gene. CDR3 DNA sequence: TGTGCCAGCAGTTCCACCTATCTACAGGGGGCAGGCTACACCTTC. Translation gives CASSSTYLQGAGYTF.

This clonotype has only a few counts. The CDR3: CSASRQGPETQYF. The CDR3 region has the DNA TGCAGTGCTTCCCGACAGGGACCAGAGACCCAGTACTTC. The chain has TRBV20-1 and TRBJ2-5; TRBD1 matches 7 bases. The CDR3 is 13 residues long. Germline values: CDR1 DFQATT, CDR2 SNEGSKA (reference sequence). J lost 4 bases, V lost 5 bases, and 7 bases had no gene match.

Many counts were recorded for this clonotype. V gene TRBV12-3 or TRBV12-4 combines with J gene TRBJ2-2; D gene uncertain. V lost 3 bases and J 1 base, leaving 6 bases between the germline ends. The CDR3 is 14 residues long. CDR3 residues: CASSLSQNTGELFF. The CDR3 DNA sequence: TGTGCCAGCAGTTTGAGCCAGAACACCGGGGAGCTGTTTTTT.

The V call is TRBV6-5, the J call TRBJ1-2; 11 bases agree with TRBD1. Trimming took 2 bases from V and 9 from J; bases not matched to a gene: 8. This CDR3 has 15 residues. Germline loops: CDR1 MNHEY, CDR2 SVGAGI. The CDR3 loop is CASSYGGTGGSRYTF. The CDR3 coding sequence is TGTGCCAGCAGTTACGGGGGGACAGGGGGTTCTCGCTACACCTTC.

The chain couples TRBV6-2 or TRBV6-3 to TRBJ2-1; 14 bases match TRBD2. The CDR3 covers 22 residues. J gave up 3 bases and V 4 bases, and 20 bases lay outside the gene matches. CDR1 and CDR2 (germline): MNHEY, SVGEGT. The CDR3, as DNA: TGTGCCAGCAGTTCCTCCTCCCCTGGGACTAGCGGGAGTGGGGGTGGCTACAATGAGCAGTTCTTC. It codes for CASSSSSPGTSGSGGGYNEQFF.

This clonotype appeared many times. The V call is TRBV4-2, the J call TRBJ2-4; tentative D call: TRBD1 (5 bases). Trimming took 0 bases from V and 6 from J, leaving 15 bases between them. From germline, CDR1 is LGHNA and CDR2 YNFKEQ. The CDR3 covers 16 residues. DNA for the CDR3: TGTGCCAGCAGCCAAGATAGAGGAGCGCAGGGAAACATTCAGTACTTC. Encoded protein: CASSQDRGAQGNIQYF.

This chain joins TRBV18 and TRBJ2-1, with D maybe TRBD2 (5 bases). This CDR3 has 15 amino acids. The ends were cut back, 1 base at V and 1 base at J, with 8 bases in the middle. CDR1 and CDR2 (germline): KGHSH, LQKENI. The CDR3: CASSPQDSSYNEQFF. CDR3 nucleotides: TGTGCCAGCTCACCACAGGACTCATCCTACAATGAGCAGTTCTTC.

This clonotype was picked up a small number of times. The CDR3 DNA reads TGTGCCAGCAGCTCAGGGGTGGGACTAAGAGGAGAGACCCAGTACTTC. Residues: CASSSGVGLRGETQYF. The J gene is TRBJ2-5, the V gene TRBV11-2, with D possibly TRBD2 on 7 matching bases. Germline V lookup: CDR1 SGHAT, CDR2 FQNNGV. V was clipped by 4 bases and J by 4 bases, with 19 bases between them. The CDR3 extends over 16 amino acids.

V gene TRBV2 combines with J gene TRBJ1-1; 8 bases fit TRBD1. CDR1 and CDR2 from the germline V gene are SNHLY and FYNNEI. After removal of 10 bases from V and 4 bases from J, the junction contained 8 bases not matched to a gene. The CDR3 spans 13 residues. The CDR3 DNA is TGTGCCACCAGGACAGGGAGTCGCACTGAAGCTTTCTTT. Protein product: CATRTGSRTEAFF.

This clonotype was detected only a few times. V and J are TRBV20-1 and TRBJ2-5; 8 nucleotides agree with TRBD2. The ends lost 6 bases at V and 5 bases at J; junction bases unmatched: 11. The CDR3 length is 14 residues. The germline V gene has CDR1 DFQATT and CDR2 SNEGSKA (reference sequence). The CDR3 sequence: CSARRGLVGETQYF. CDR3 in DNA: TGCAGTGCCCGAAGGGGACTAGTAGGGGAGACCCAGTACTTC.

This clonotype was seen a handful of times. J is TRBJ2-3 and V is TRBV5-4, with 11 bases lining up with TRBD2. CDR1 and CDR2 (germline): SGHNT, YYREEE (reference sequence). The J segment lost 2 bases and the V segment lost 4 bases, leaving 15 bases of the junction unmatched. The CDR3 spans 19 residues. The CDR3 DNA sequence: TGTGCCAGCAGCCAACAACCCGGGACTAGCGGACGCCTCACAGATACGCAGTATTTT. Its translation: CASSQQPGTSGRLTDTQYF.

V usage is TRBV12-3 or TRBV12-4 and J usage is TRBJ2-7, with D perhaps TRBD2 (5 bases). The CDR3 spans 15 residues. Trimming removed 6 bases from V and 1 base from J, with 16 bases in between. The CDR3 DNA follows: TGTGCCAGCAGAAACACAAACCGGGGATCCTACGAGCAGTACTTC. Its protein product is CASRNTNRGSYEQYF.

V is TRBV29-1 and J is TRBJ1-2, with 7 positions matching TRBD1. The CDR3 runs 13 residues. Germline loops: CDR1 SQVTM, CDR2 ANQGSEA. V trimming: 5 bases; J trimming: 6 bases; junction bases outside the gene matches: 9. In nucleotides, the CDR3 is TGCAGCGTTAGTGAAGGGGGCGGGGATGGCTACACCTTC. Translation: CSVSEGGGDGYTF.

This clonotype was observed a handful of times. V is TRBV20-1 and J is TRBJ2-7, with a possible D match to TRBD1 (6 bases). Germline lookup yields CDR1 DFQATT and CDR2 SNEGSKA (reference sequence). The CDR3 totals 12 residues. V shed 8 bases and J shed 4 bases, with 15 bases lying between them. Here the CDR3 reads CSMYLRGYEQYF. The DNA for the CDR3 is TGCAGTATGTACTTAAGGGGGTACGAGCAGTACTTC.

The gene calls are TRBV18 and TRBJ1-4, with a possible D match to TRBD1 (6 bases). Looked up from germline, CDR1 is KGHSH and CDR2 is LQKENI. V lost 5 bases, J lost 8 bases, and 18 bases lay in between. The CDR3 covers 15 residues. The CDR3 protein is CASSTGTQRGEKLFF. The CDR3 DNA is TGTGCCAGCTCAACGGGGACACAACGGGGAGAAAAACTGTTTTTT. Looking up the rest from reference TRBV18 and TRBJ1-4 gives the full variable domain: NAGVMQNPRHLVRRRGQEARLRCSPMKGHSHVYWYRQLPEEGLKFMVYLQKENIIDESGMPKERFSAEFPKEGPSILRIQQVVRGDSAAYFCASSTGTQRGEKLFFGSGTQLSVL.

This clonotype was detected only a few times. This sequence joins TRBV5-1 and TRBJ2-5, with 15 bases that match TRBD2. The CDR3 loop spans 17 amino acids. The germline CDR1 and CDR2 sequences are SGHRS and YFSETQ. V shed 6 bases and J 2 bases; nucleotides not matched to a gene: 8. CDR3 loop: CASTSGTSGGPQETQYF. For the CDR3, the DNA is TGCGCCAGCACATCCGGGACTAGCGGGGGGCCTCAAGAGACCCAGTACTTC.